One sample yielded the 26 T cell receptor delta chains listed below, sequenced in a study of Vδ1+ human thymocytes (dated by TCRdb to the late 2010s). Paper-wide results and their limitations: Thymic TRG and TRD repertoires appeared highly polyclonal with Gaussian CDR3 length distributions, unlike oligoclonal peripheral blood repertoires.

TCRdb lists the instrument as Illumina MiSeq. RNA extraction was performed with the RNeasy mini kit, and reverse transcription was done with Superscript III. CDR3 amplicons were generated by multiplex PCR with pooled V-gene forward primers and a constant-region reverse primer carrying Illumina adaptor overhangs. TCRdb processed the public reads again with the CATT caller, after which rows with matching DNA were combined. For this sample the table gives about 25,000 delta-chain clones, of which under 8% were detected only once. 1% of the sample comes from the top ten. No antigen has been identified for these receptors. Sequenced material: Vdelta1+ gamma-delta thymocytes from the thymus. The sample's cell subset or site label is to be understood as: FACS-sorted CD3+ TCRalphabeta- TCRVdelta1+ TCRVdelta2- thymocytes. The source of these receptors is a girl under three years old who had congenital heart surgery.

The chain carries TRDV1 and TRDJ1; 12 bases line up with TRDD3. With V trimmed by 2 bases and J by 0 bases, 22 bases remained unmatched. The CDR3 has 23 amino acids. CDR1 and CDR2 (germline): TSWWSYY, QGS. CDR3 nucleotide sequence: TGTGCTCTTGGGGAAAGGCCTTCCACCGTACTGGGGGATACTCGACCGTACACCGATAAACTCATCTTT. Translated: CALGERPSTVLGDTRPYTDKLIF.

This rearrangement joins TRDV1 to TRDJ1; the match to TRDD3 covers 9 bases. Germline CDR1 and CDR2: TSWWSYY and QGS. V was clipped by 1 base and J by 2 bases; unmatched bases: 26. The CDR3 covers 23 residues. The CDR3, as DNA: TGTGCTCTTGGGGAACCGGACAACCCTTCCTCGTGGGGATACGTAGTCGGGACCGATAAACTCATCTTT. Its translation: CALGEPDNPSSWGYVVGTDKLIF.

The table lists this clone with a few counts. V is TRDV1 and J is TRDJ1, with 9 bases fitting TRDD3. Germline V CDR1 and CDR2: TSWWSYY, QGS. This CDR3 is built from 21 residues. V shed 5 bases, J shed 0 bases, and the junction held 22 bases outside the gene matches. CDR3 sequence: CALGRGYAKYADLGYTDKLIF. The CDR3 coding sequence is TGTGCTCTTGGGAGGGGATACGCTAAATACGCAGACTTGGGGTACACCGATAAACTCATCTTT.

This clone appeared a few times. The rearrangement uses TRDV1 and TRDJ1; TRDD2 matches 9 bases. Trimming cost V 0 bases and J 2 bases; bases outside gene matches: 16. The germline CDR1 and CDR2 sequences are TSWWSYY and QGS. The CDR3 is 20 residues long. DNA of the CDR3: TGTGCTCTTGGGGAACTGTCCCTTCCTACGGGATACCAAGGGACCGATAAACTCATCTTT. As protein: CALGELSLPTGYQGTDKLIF.

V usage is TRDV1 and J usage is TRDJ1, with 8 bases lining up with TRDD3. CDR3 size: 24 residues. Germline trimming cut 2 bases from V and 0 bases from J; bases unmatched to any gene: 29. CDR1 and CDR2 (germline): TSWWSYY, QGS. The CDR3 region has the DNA TGTGCTCTTGGGGAATGGTTTCCTTACACCCTACGTGTACTGGGGGTTAAATACACCGATAAACTCATCTTT. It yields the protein CALGEWFPYTLRVLGVKYTDKLIF.

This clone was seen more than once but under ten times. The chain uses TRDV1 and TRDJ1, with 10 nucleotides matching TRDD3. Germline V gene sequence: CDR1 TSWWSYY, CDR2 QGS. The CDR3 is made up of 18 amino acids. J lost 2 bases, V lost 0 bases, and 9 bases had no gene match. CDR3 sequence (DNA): TGTGCTCTTGGGGAACTACTGGGGGATCCACGAAAAACCGATAAACTCATCTTT. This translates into CALGELLGDPRKTDKLIF.

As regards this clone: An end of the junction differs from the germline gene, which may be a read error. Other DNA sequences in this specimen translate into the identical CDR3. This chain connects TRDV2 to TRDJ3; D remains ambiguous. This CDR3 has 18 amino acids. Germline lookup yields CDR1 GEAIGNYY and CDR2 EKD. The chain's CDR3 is CACDTGIPPPWDTRQMFF. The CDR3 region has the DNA TGTGCCTGCGACACCGGAATACCTCCCCCCTGGGACACCCGACAGATGTTTTTC.

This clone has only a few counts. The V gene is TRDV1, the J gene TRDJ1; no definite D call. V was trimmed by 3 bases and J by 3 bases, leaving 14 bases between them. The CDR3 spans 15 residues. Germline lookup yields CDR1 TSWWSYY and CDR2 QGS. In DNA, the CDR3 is TGTGCTCTTGGGGAGGCGCAGAGTATGGCCGATAAACTCATCTTT. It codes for CALGEAQSMADKLIF.

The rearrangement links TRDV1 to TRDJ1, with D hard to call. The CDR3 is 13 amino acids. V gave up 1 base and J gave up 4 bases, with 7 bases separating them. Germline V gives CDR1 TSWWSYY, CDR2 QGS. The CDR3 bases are TGTGCTCTTGGGGAACCTAGATTCGATAAACTCATCTTT. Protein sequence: CALGEPRFDKLIF.

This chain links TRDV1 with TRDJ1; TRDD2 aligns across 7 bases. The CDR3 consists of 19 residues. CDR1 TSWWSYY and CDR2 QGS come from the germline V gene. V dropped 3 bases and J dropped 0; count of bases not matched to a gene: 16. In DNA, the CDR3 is TGTGCTCTTGGGGACTCACCGGCCTTCCTGAGATGGTACACCGATAAACTCATCTTT. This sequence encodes CALGDSPAFLRWYTDKLIF.

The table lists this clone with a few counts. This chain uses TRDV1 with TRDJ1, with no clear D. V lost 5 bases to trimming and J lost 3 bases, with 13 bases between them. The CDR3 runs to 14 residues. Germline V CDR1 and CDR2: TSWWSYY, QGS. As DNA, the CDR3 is TGTGCTCTTGGGTCCACAACTTGGGCCGATAAACTCATCTTT. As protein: CALGSTTWADKLIF.

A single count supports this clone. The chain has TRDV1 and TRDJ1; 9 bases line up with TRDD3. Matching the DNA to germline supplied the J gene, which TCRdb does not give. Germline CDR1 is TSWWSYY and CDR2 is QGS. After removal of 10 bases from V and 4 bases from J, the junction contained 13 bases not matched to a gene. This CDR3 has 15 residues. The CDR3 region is CAPLRVWGMGDKLIF. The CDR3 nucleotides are TGTGCTCCACTTCGTGTCTGGGGGATGGGCGATAAACTCATCTTT.

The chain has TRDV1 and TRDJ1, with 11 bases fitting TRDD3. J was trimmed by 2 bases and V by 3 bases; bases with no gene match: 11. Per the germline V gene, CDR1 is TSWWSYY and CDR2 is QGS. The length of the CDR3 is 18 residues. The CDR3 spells CALGDLGDTRGGTDKLIF. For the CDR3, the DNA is TGTGCTCTTGGGGACTTGGGGGATACGCGGGGGGGAACCGATAAACTCATCTTT.

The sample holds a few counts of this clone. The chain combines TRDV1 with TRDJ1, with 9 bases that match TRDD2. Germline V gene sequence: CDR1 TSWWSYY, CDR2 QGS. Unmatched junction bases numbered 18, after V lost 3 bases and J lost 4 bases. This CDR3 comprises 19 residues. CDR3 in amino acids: CALGDSYLPTLNSVDKLIF. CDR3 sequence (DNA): TGTGCTCTTGGGGACTCATACCTTCCTACGCTCAATTCTGTCGATAAACTCATCTTT.

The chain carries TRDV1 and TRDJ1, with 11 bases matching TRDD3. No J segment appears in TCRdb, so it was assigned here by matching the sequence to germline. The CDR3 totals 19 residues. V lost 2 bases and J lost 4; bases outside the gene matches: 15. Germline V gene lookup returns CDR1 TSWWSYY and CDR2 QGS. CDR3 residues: CALGESPYWGIIGDDKLIF. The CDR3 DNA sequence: TGTGCTCTTGGGGAAAGTCCTTACTGGGGGATAATTGGGGACGATAAACTCATCTTT.

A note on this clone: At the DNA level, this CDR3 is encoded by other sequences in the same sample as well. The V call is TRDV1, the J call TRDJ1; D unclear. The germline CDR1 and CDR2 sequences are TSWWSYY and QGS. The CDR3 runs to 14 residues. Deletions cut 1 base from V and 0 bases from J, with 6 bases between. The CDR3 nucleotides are TGTGCTCTTGGGGAACGGGTATACACCGATAAACTCATCTTT. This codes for CALGERVYTDKLIF.

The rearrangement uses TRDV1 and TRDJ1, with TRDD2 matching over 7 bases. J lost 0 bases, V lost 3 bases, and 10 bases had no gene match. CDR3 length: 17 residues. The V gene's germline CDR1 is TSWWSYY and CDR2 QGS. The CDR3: CALGEPFLRENTDKLIF. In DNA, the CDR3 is TGTGCTCTTGGGGAGCCTTTCCTACGCGAGAACACCGATAAACTCATCTTT.

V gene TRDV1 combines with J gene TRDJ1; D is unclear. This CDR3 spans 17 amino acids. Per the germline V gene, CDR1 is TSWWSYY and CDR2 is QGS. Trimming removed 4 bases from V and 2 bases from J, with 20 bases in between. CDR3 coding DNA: TGTGCTCTTGGGGGATCGAACACCCCTTACTGTACCGATAAACTCATCTTT. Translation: CALGGSNTPYCTDKLIF.

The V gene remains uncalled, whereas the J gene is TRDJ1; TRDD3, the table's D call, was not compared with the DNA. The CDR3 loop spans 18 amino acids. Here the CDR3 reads CALGEPSPIWGIRSGLIF. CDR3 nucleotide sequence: TGTGCTCTTGGGGAACCATCTCCTATTTGGGGGATACGCTCGGGACTCATCTTT.

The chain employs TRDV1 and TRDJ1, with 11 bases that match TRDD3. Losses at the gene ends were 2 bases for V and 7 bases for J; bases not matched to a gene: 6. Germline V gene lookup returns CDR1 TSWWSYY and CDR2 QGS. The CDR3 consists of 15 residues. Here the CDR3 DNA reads TGTGCTCTTGGGGAAGGATTTGGGGGATACGGTAAACTCATCTTT. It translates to CALGEGFGGYGKLIF.

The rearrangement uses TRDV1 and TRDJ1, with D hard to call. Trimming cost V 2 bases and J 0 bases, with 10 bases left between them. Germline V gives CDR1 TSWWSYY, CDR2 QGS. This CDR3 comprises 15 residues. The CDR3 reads CALGETPDYTDKLIF. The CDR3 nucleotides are TGTGCTCTTGGGGAAACCCCCGACTACACCGATAAACTCATCTTT.

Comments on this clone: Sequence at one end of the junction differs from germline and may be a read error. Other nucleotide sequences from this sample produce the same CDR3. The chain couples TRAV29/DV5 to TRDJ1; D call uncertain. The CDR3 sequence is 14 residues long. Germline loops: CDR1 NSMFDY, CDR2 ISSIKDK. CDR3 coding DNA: TGCGCAGCAAGCGCGGTAGTGGGACGGTATAAACTCATCTTT. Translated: CAASAVVGRYKLIF. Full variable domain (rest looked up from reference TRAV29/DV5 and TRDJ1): DQQVKQNSPSLSVQEGRISILNCDYTNSMFDYFLWYKKYPAEGPTFLISISSIKDKNEDGRFTVFLNKSAKHLSLHIVPSQPGDSAVYFCAASAVVGRYKLIFGKGTRVTVEP.

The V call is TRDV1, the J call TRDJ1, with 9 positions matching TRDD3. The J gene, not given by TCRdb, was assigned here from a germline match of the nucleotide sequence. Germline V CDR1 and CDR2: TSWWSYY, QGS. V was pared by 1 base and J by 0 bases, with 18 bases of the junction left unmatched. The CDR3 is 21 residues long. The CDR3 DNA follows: TGTGCTCTTGGGGAACCTATTCTTTTCCGGGGATACGCGAGGTACACCGATAAACTCATCTTT. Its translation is CALGEPILFRGYARYTDKLIF.

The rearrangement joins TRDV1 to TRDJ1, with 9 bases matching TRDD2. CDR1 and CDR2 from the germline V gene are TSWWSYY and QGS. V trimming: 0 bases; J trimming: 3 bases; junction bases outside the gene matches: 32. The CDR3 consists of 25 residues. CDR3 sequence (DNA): TGTGCTCTTGGGGAACTAGGGCCCCTTTTTCCTTCCTACTTAACCTGGGTCCCAGGGGCCGATAAACTCATCTTT. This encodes CALGELGPLFPSYLTWVPGADKLIF.

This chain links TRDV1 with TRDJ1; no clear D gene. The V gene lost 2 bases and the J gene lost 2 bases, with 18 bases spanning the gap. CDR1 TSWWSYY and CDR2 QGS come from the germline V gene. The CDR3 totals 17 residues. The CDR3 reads CALGEYRPSGSTDKLIF. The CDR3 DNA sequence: TGTGCTCTTGGGGAATACCGCCCCTCGGGTTCTACCGATAAACTCATCTTT.

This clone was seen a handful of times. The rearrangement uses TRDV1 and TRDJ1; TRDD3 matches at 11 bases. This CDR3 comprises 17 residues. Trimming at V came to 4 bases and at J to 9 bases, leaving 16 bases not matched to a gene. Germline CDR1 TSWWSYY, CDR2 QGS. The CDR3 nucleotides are TGTGCTCTTGGGGGCATACAACTGGGGGATAGGTTAGCCGAACTCATCTTT. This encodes CALGGIQLGDRLAELIF.